This is a list of T cell receptor beta chains from one sample in a study of T-cell reconstitution after alpha-beta-depleted transplantation in children. TCRdb re-derived calls from the PCR reads in MiXCR, one entry per CDR3 protein. The data show 550,000 to 800,000 distinct CDR3 sequences, roughly 14% seen once. Sequenced material: PBMCs, taken before TCRalphabeta/CD19-depleted stem cell transplant. The receptors shown here come from a girl aged 2-15 years with congenital amegakaryocytic thrombocytopenia, due to receive a stem cell transplant. Each CDR3 is given with its conserved first and last residue. D genes are given only for firm matches. Clone size appears in some rows only: once, few, many, or a class for an expanded clone.

j_call: TRBJ1-2; v_call: TRBV5-1; clone_size: NA; d_call: NA; cdr3_aa: CASSLARGTYGYTF; cdr3_nt: TGCGCCAGCAGCTTGGCGAGGGGGACCTATGGCTACACCTTC
j_call: TRBJ2-7; v_call: TRBV6-1; clone_size: few; d_call: TRBD2; cdr3_aa: CASSTAGVADGPYEQYF; cdr3_nt: TGTGCCAGCAGTACAGCGGGAGTCGCCGATGGACCCTACGAGCAGTACTTC
j_call: TRBJ1-1; v_call: TRBV19; clone_size: NA; d_call: NA; cdr3_aa: CASANSGGTEAFF; cdr3_nt: TGTGCCAGTGCTAACAGCGGTGGCACTGAAGCTTTCTTT
j_call: TRBJ2-7; v_call: TRBV7-8; clone_size: few; d_call: NA; cdr3_aa: CASSLVKGKQYF; cdr3_nt: TGTGCCAGCAGCTTAGTGAAGGGAAAGCAGTACTTC
j_call: TRBJ1-4; v_call: TRBV7-8; clone_size: NA; d_call: TRBD1; cdr3_aa: CASSSDRGYEKLFF; cdr3_nt: TGTGCCAGCAGCTCGGACAGGGGTTATGAAAAACTGTTTTTT
j_call: TRBJ2-2; v_call: TRBV3-1; clone_size: NA; d_call: NA; cdr3_aa: CASSPGSDSPTGELFF; cdr3_nt: TGTGCCAGCAGCCCTGGGTCGGATAGCCCCACCGGGGAGCTGTTTTTT
j_call: TRBJ1-2; v_call: TRBV12-3/TRBV12-4; clone_size: many; d_call: NA; cdr3_aa: CASSPGLGSYGYTF; cdr3_nt: TGTGCCAGCAGTCCAGGGTTAGGGAGCTATGGCTACACCTTC
j_call: TRBJ2-3; v_call: TRBV5-4; clone_size: few; d_call: TRBD1; cdr3_aa: CASSSRGQGVPTFTDTQYF; cdr3_nt: TGTGCCAGCAGCTCCCGGGGACAGGGTGTCCCCACCTTCACAGATACGCAGTATTTT
j_call: TRBJ2-1; v_call: TRBV12-3/TRBV12-4; clone_size: few; d_call: TRBD1; cdr3_aa: CASRPPTGGVSSEQFF; cdr3_nt: TGTGCCAGCAGGCCCCCCACAGGGGGCGTTTCGAGTGAGCAGTTCTTC
j_call: TRBJ2-1; v_call: TRBV5-1; clone_size: NA; d_call: NA; cdr3_aa: CASSLAAGSNEQFF; cdr3_nt: TGCGCCAGCAGCTTGGCGGCGGGTTCAAATGAGCAGTTCTTC
j_call: TRBJ2-3; v_call: TRBV12-3/TRBV12-4; clone_size: many; d_call: NA; cdr3_aa: CASRGGSTDTQYF; cdr3_nt: TGTGCCAGCAGAGGCGGGAGCACAGATACGCAGTATTTT
j_call: TRBJ2-1; v_call: TRBV10-3; clone_size: NA; d_call: NA; cdr3_aa: CAISEDRTYNEQFF; cdr3_nt: TGTGCCATCAGTGAGGACAGGACCTACAATGAGCAGTTCTTC
j_call: TRBJ2-1; v_call: TRBV5-1; clone_size: many; d_call: NA; cdr3_aa: CASSLARGMVYNEQFF; cdr3_nt: TGCGCCAGCAGCTTGGCCCGCGGGATGGTGTACAATGAGCAGTTCTTC
j_call: TRBJ2-7; v_call: TRBV2; clone_size: NA; d_call: NA; cdr3_aa: CASSEAAGVRQYF; cdr3_nt: TGTGCCAGCAGTGAAGCGGCTGGGGTTCGGCAGTACTTC
j_call: TRBJ2-3; v_call: TRBV20-1; clone_size: many; d_call: NA; cdr3_aa: CSAQSGHSSTDTQYF; cdr3_nt: TGCAGTGCCCAGAGTGGTCATTCTAGCACAGATACGCAGTATTTT
j_call: TRBJ2-1; v_call: TRBV24-1; clone_size: many; d_call: TRBD2; cdr3_aa: CATSGGTSGEIYNEQFF; cdr3_nt: TGTGCCACCAGTGGCGGGACTAGCGGGGAAATTTACAATGAGCAGTTCTTC
j_call: TRBJ2-3; v_call: TRBV5-1; clone_size: few; d_call: TRBD2; cdr3_aa: CASSLASGLQNTQYF; cdr3_nt: TGCGCCAGCAGCTTGGCTAGCGGGCTCCAAAATACGCAGTATTTT
j_call: TRBJ1-2; v_call: TRBV5-1; clone_size: many; d_call: TRBD1; cdr3_aa: CASSSIPGQGLYGYTF; cdr3_nt: TGCGCCAGCAGCTCCATCCCGGGACAGGGGCTCTATGGCTACACCTTC
j_call: TRBJ1-1; v_call: TRBV3-1; clone_size: few; d_call: NA; cdr3_aa: CASSQDLRTQAFF; cdr3_nt: TGTGCCAGCAGCCAAGATCTCAGGACGCAAGCTTTCTTT
j_call: TRBJ1-3; v_call: TRBV20-1; clone_size: many; d_call: NA; cdr3_aa: CSARLNSGNTIYF; cdr3_nt: TGCAGTGCGAGACTGAACTCTGGAAACACCATATATTTT
j_call: TRBJ2-7; v_call: TRBV10-2; clone_size: few; d_call: TRBD1; cdr3_aa: CATIGGQVLYEQYF; cdr3_nt: TGCGCCACCATAGGGGGACAGGTCCTGTACGAGCAGTACTTC
j_call: TRBJ2-2; v_call: TRBV4-1; clone_size: many; d_call: NA; cdr3_aa: CASGDDSNANTGELFF; cdr3_nt: TGCGCCAGCGGGGACGATAGTAACGCGAACACCGGGGAGCTGTTTTTT
j_call: TRBJ1-5; v_call: TRBV7-2; clone_size: few; d_call: NA; cdr3_aa: CASNTGNQPQHF; cdr3_nt: TGTGCCAGCAACACGGGGAACCAGCCCCAGCATTTT
j_call: TRBJ2-3; v_call: TRBV5-1; clone_size: NA; d_call: NA; cdr3_aa: CASSLSKGLLTDTQYF; cdr3_nt: TGCGCCAGCAGCTTGTCGAAGGGACTGCTCACAGATACGCAGTATTTT
j_call: TRBJ2-5; v_call: TRBV7-9; clone_size: NA; d_call: NA; cdr3_aa: CASSSLGVQETQYF; cdr3_nt: TGTGCCAGCAGCTCCCTCGGGGTCCAAGAGACCCAGTACTTC
j_call: TRBJ1-1; v_call: TRBV25-1; clone_size: NA; d_call: NA; cdr3_aa: CASKVGHSPAAFF; cdr3_nt: TGTGCCAGCAAAGTAGGACACTCCCCGGCAGCTTTCTTT
j_call: TRBJ2-7; v_call: TRBV5-1; clone_size: many; d_call: NA; cdr3_aa: CASTPASSLGYEQYF; cdr3_nt: TGCGCCAGCACGCCAGCTTCTTCGTTGGGCTACGAGCAGTACTTC
j_call: TRBJ2-2; v_call: TRBV28; clone_size: many; d_call: TRBD1; cdr3_aa: CASGGGTGPTGELFF; cdr3_nt: TGTGCCAGTGGGGGAGGGACAGGGCCAACCGGGGAGCTGTTTTTT
j_call: TRBJ2-3; v_call: TRBV5-1; clone_size: few; d_call: NA; cdr3_aa: CASTLGGVDTQYF; cdr3_nt: TGCGCCAGCACCCTAGGGGGGGTAGATACGCAGTATTTT
j_call: TRBJ2-7; v_call: TRBV6-2/TRBV6-3; clone_size: many; d_call: NA; cdr3_aa: CASSQVRQSEQYF; cdr3_nt: TGTGCCAGCAGCCAGGTCCGTCAATCCGAGCAGTACTTC
j_call: TRBJ2-3; v_call: TRBV28; clone_size: NA; d_call: TRBD2; cdr3_aa: CASSFTGTSGTRRTDTQYF; cdr3_nt: TGTGCCAGCAGTTTCACTGGGACTAGCGGGACAAGGCGCACAGATACGCAGTATTTT
j_call: TRBJ2-7; v_call: TRBV6-1; clone_size: NA; d_call: NA; cdr3_aa: CASTIRQSYGQYF; cdr3_nt: TGTGCCAGCACCATTCGACAGAGTTACGGGCAGTACTTC
j_call: TRBJ2-7; v_call: TRBV29-1; clone_size: few; d_call: NA; cdr3_aa: CSVDTTGVHHEQYF; cdr3_nt: TGCAGCGTTGACACCACGGGAGTCCACCACGAGCAGTACTTC
j_call: TRBJ2-1; v_call: TRBV12-3/TRBV12-4; clone_size: NA; d_call: TRBD2; cdr3_aa: CASSYPSGRAEQFF; cdr3_nt: TGTGCCAGCAGTTATCCTAGCGGGAGGGCTGAGCAGTTCTTC
j_call: TRBJ2-5; v_call: TRBV27; clone_size: NA; d_call: NA; cdr3_aa: CASSLLASTQETQYF; cdr3_nt: TGTGCCAGCAGTTTACTAGCGTCTACCCAAGAGACCCAGTACTTC
j_call: TRBJ2-3; v_call: TRBV20-1; clone_size: many; d_call: NA; cdr3_aa: CSARLGVGIGDTQYF; cdr3_nt: TGCAGTGCTAGATTGGGAGTAGGGATTGGAGATACGCAGTATTTT
j_call: TRBJ2-5; v_call: TRBV5-1; clone_size: many; d_call: NA; cdr3_aa: CASSLTGSFQETQYF; cdr3_nt: TGCGCCAGCAGCTTGACAGGGTCTTTTCAAGAGACCCAGTACTTC
j_call: TRBJ2-5; v_call: TRBV5-1; clone_size: many; d_call: TRBD1; cdr3_aa: CASSMGQVKYF; cdr3_nt: TGCGCCAGCAGTATGGGACAGGTGAAGTACTTC